The clone carrying this T cell receptor beta chain was detected a few times. Its antigen remains unidentified. The data derive from a study of molecular identifiers for immune sequencing clone quantification. Study-wide points: Highly expanded clone sizes could be underestimated through barcode sharing by identical TCR molecules.

TCRdb reprocessed the PCR reads via MiXCR and lists one record per CDR3 protein. Among 100,000 or so distinct CDR3 sequences, 36% were seen once, and the ten largest hold around 3.9%. CDR3 length: 14 amino acids. Trimming stripped 4 bases from V and 1 base from J, with 10 bases between. CDR1 is MNHEY and CDR2 is SMNVEV in the germline V gene (reference sequence). Sequenced input: naive CD8+ T cells from blood, with Jurkat cell RNA spiked in. Subset of the sample: FACS-sorted CD8+CD4-CCR7+CD45RA+ naive T cells. The chain links TRBV27 to TRBJ2-5; D is perhaps TRBD2 (7 bases). This TCR was recovered from a human donor in good health. Some libraries in this study had Jurkat cell RNA spiked in. CDR3: CASSSRGAQETQYF. The CDR3 DNA sequence: TGTGCCAGCAGTTCCCGGGGGGCCCAAGAGACCCAGTACTTC.